The present T cell receptor beta chain was sequenced within a study of cytomegalovirus exposure and HLA in healthy donors. Assay: immunoSEQ multiplex PCR; the TCRdb copy retains only in-frame clones and omits some. This table has 85,000 to 130,000 clones, about 85% appearing once. CDR1 and CDR2 (germline): MNHNS, SASEGT. The CDR3 loop spans 15 amino acids. V shed 7 bases and J shed 0 bases, with 10 bases lying between them. This clone was detected only once. The clonotype originates from a young woman in good health and CMV-seropositive. The chain carries TRBV6-1 and TRBJ1-6; no clear D gene. The sequenced sample consisted of PBMCs. Here the CDR3 DNA reads TGTGCCAGCATGAGGCGTCTCTCCTATAATTCACCCCTCCACTTT. It encodes CASMRRLSYNSPLHF.